Below are 27 T cell receptor beta chains sequenced from a single sample in a study of cytomegalovirus exposure and HLA in healthy donors. The PCR used 60 Vbeta and 13 Jbeta primers. TCRdb's table, derived via immunoSEQ multiplex PCR, lists solely in-frame clones and lacks some. Counted here are about 120,000 clones, roughly three fifths occurring once; the ten biggest clones make up under 9%. Sequencing was carried out using PBMCs. These receptors came from a woman aged 40 to 50 in good health and CMV-seropositive.

The chain couples TRBV9 to TRBJ2-2; 7 nucleotides align to TRBD1. This CDR3 is 17 amino acids long. V lost 3 bases to trimming and J lost 1 base; unmatched junction nucleotides: 9. The germline V gene encodes CDR1 SGDLS and CDR2 YYNGEE. The CDR3 DNA sequence: TGTGCCAGCAGCGGATCCGGGACAGCGATGAACACCGGGGAGCTGTTTTTT. It specifies CASSGSGTAMNTGELFF. Full variable domain (remainder filled in from reference TRBV9 and TRBJ2-2): DSGVTQTPKHLITATGQRVTLRCSPRSGDLSVYWYQQSLDQGLQFLIQYYNGEERAKGNILERFSAQQFPDLHSELNLSSLELGDSALYFCASSGSGTAMNTGELFFGEGSRLTVL.

In its sample, this clone was seen once. J is TRBJ2-5 and V is TRBV5-1, with TRBD2 identical over 7 bases. The CDR3 contains 17 residues. Germline CDR1 and CDR2: SGHRS and YFSETQ. After removal of 0 bases from V and 1 base from J, the junction contained 9 bases not matched to a gene. CDR3 bases: TGCGCCAGCAGCTTGGGCGAAGGGTCTAGCGGCCAAGAGACCCAGTACTTC. Translation gives CASSLGEGSSGQETQYF.

This clone was counted a few times. The chain recombines TRBV27 with TRBJ1-3; 7 bases agree with TRBD1. Looked up from germline, CDR1 is MNHEY and CDR2 is SMNVEV (reference sequence). The CDR3 sequence is 14 residues long. V lost 7 bases to trimming and J lost 1 base; unmatched junction nucleotides: 4. CDR3 region: CASKPTGSGNTIYF. CDR3 DNA sequence: TGTGCCAGCAAGCCGACAGGGTCTGGAAACACCATATATTTT.

The V and J genes are TRBV30 and TRBJ1-5; D not resolved. The V end lost 2 bases, the J end lost 5 bases, and 13 bases lay between the germline ends. Germline lookup yields CDR1 GTSNPN and CDR2 SVGIG (reference sequence). CDR3 size: 14 residues. CDR3 sequence reads: CAWSQAQIHQPQHF. CDR3 in DNA: TGTGCCTGGAGTCAAGCACAGATTCATCAGCCCCAGCATTTT.

This rearrangement joins TRBV7-9 to TRBJ1-1, with 10 bases aligning to TRBD1. Germline V lookup: CDR1 SEHNR, CDR2 FQNEAQ (reference sequence). Trimming took 3 bases from V and 7 from J; bases not matched to a gene: 8. There are 15 residues in the CDR3. The CDR3 spells CASSFPTGGLHEAFF. For the CDR3, the DNA is TGTGCCAGCAGCTTCCCGACAGGGGGCCTCCATGAAGCTTTCTTT. Supplemented by reference TRBV7-9 and TRBJ1-1, the full variable domain reads DTGVSQNPRHKITKRGQNVTFRCDPISEHNRLYWYRQTLGQGPEFLTYFQNEAQLEKSRLLSDRFSAERPKGSFSTLEIQRTEQGDSAMYLCASSFPTGGLHEAFFGQGTRLTVV.

Points on this clone: The junction does not match germline at one end; this may be a read error. J is TRBJ2-1 and V is TRBV7-7; D is possibly TRBD1 (6 bases). CDR1 SSHAT and CDR2 FNYEAQ come from the germline V gene (reference sequence). The CDR3 is 13 residues long. The CDR3 bases are TGTGCTAGCAGCTTAGGGCAGGGGAATGAGCAGTTCTTC. This encodes CASSLGQGNEQFF.

The rearrangement uses TRBV11-3 and TRBJ1-3; unclear D gene. CDR1 and CDR2 from the germline V gene are SGHNT and YENEEA. Trimming removed 1 base from V and 0 bases from J, with 7 bases in between. The CDR3 is 15 amino acids. The CDR3 DNA reads TGTGCCAGCAGCTTAGCCCCCGTCTCTGGAAACACCATATATTTT. This translates into CASSLAPVSGNTIYF.

This clone was detected a few times. As DNA, the CDR3 is TGTGCCAGCAGCTGGGGATTTCAAGGGGGCCAAGAGACCCAGTACTTC. Translating it yields CASSWGFQGGQETQYF. The chain joins TRBV5-4 to TRBJ2-5; weak D call: TRBD1 (6 bases). Germline V CDR1 and CDR2: SGHNT, YYREEE (reference sequence). This CDR3 is built from 16 residues. Trimming took 3 bases from V and 1 from J, leaving 16 bases between them.

The chain employs TRBV6-5 and TRBJ2-3; 8 nucleotides line up with TRBD1. V was pared by 2 bases and J by 2 bases, with 3 bases of the junction left unmatched. The CDR3 extends over 15 amino acids. Germline CDR1 MNHEY, CDR2 SVGAGI. This chain's CDR3 is CASSYRTGLTDTQYF. The DNA of the CDR3 is TGTGCCAGCAGTTACCGGACAGGGCTCACAGATACGCAGTATTTT.

The chain couples TRBV5-1 to TRBJ1-2; possible D gene TRBD1, 5 bases. This CDR3 spans 15 amino acids. The V end lost 4 bases, the J end lost 0 bases, and 13 bases lay between the germline ends. Per germline, CDR1 SGHRS and CDR2 YFSETQ. The CDR3 DNA reads as TGCGCCAGCAGCCTAGAGACAGTTACTAACTATGGCTACACCTTC. Translated, it gives CASSLETVTNYGYTF.

The V and J genes are TRBV9 and TRBJ1-1, with TRBD1 as a possible D gene (6 bases). Germline CDR1 is SGDLS and CDR2 is YYNGEE. Trimming pared 4 bases from V and 8 bases from J, leaving 18 bases between. The CDR3 length is 14 residues. The CDR3 spells CASSPVGGYGEAFF. CDR3 nucleotides: TGTGCCAGCAGCCCCGTAGGGGGTTACGGGGAAGCTTTCTTT.

The J gene is TRBJ2-1, the V gene TRBV6-1, with 7 bases aligning to TRBD1. V dropped 4 bases and J dropped 5; count of bases not matched to a gene: 8. CDR3 length: 15 residues. Germline V gene sequence: CDR1 MNHNS, CDR2 SASEGT. For the CDR3, the DNA is TGTGCCAGCAGTGTGGGGACAGTGTTCCACAATGAGCAGTTCTTC. It encodes CASSVGTVFHNEQFF.

The chain combines TRBV30 with TRBJ2-3, with D tentatively TRBD1 (6 bases). Germline CDR1 GTSNPN, CDR2 SVGIG (reference sequence). The V end lost 0 bases, the J end lost 5 bases, and 9 bases lay between the germline ends. The CDR3 totals 13 residues. DNA for the CDR3: TGTGCCTGGAGTGTGGGGGCGTTAGATACGCAGTATTTT. It yields the protein CAWSVGALDTQYF.

This sequence joins TRBV28 and TRBJ2-7; 8 bases agree with TRBD1. This CDR3 has 15 residues. V trimming: 8 bases; J trimming: 2 bases; junction bases outside the gene matches: 11. Germline-derived CDR1 and CDR2 are MDHEN and SYDVKM. CDR3 DNA sequence: TGTGCCAGCCTTCCCCACGGACAGGGAACCTACGAGCAGTACTTC. Its translation: CASLPHGQGTYEQYF.

This clone has a handful of counts. The chain links TRBV13 to TRBJ1-4; D possibly corresponds to TRBD1 (6 bases). This CDR3 has 14 residues. Germline V lookup: CDR1 PRHDT, CDR2 FYEKMQ (reference sequence). Trimming removed 6 bases at V and 8 bases at J, with 16 bases between. The CDR3 protein is CASRATGIGEKLFF. CDR3 in DNA: TGTGCCAGCAGGGCAACAGGGATTGGGGAAAAACTGTTTTTT.

This chain connects TRBV15 to TRBJ2-5; possible D gene TRBD1, 5 bases. Looked up from germline, CDR1 is LNHNV and CDR2 is YYDKDF (reference sequence). Trimming cost V 0 bases and J 5 bases, with 10 bases left between them. The CDR3 has 14 amino acids. Here the CDR3 reads CATSRDRGEETQYF. The DNA for the CDR3 is TGTGCCACCAGCAGAGATAGGGGTGAGGAGACCCAGTACTTC. Looking up the rest from reference TRBV15 and TRBJ2-5 gives the full variable domain: DAMVIQNPRYQVTQFGKPVTLSCSQTLNHNVMYWYQQKSSQAPKLLFHYYDKDFNNEADTPDNFQSRRPNTSFCFLDIRSPGLGDTAMYLCATSRDRGEETQYFGPGTRLLVL.

The chain recombines TRBV9 with TRBJ1-2; D unresolved. This CDR3 spans 13 amino acids. Germline V lookup: CDR1 SGDLS, CDR2 YYNGEE. V was cut by 4 bases and J by 8 bases, with 15 bases left in between. The CDR3, as DNA: TGTGCCAGCAGCCAAGCCCCGGGAGAGGGCTACACCTTC. Residues: CASSQAPGEGYTF.

The chain has TRBV6-5 and TRBJ1-1; TRBD1 matches 12 bases. In germline, CDR1 is MNHEY, CDR2 SVGAGI. This CDR3 spans 15 amino acids. After removal of 5 bases from V and 4 bases from J, the junction contained 5 bases not matched to a gene. The CDR3 DNA sequence: TGTGCCAGCAGTAGGGACAGGGGGCGAGCCACTGAAGCTTTCTTT. It translates to CASSRDRGRATEAFF.

The chain employs TRBV27 and TRBJ2-7; D is possibly TRBD2 (5 bases). The CDR3 length is 16 residues. The germline V and J ends were trimmed by 0 bases and 3 bases, with 15 bases remaining between them. CDR1 MNHEY and CDR2 SMNVEV come from the germline V gene (reference sequence). In DNA, the CDR3 is TGTGCCAGCAGTTTATCGGAGCCTAGCCCCTACTACGAGCAGTACTTC. Amino acid sequence: CASSLSEPSPYYEQYF.

The V call is TRBV6-5, the J call TRBJ1-4; D ambiguous. There are 13 residues in the CDR3. The V and J ends lost 6 bases and 5 bases respectively, with 10 bases between them. The germline gives CDR1 MNHEY, CDR2 SVGAGI. CDR3 bases: TGTGCCAGCAGCGGCAGGCAAAATGAAAAACTGTTTTTT. Protein sequence: CASSGRQNEKLFF.

This CDR3 reads CASSPPLAGAPYNEQFF. The DNA for the CDR3 is TGCGCCAGCAGTCCCCCTCTAGCGGGGGCTCCCTACAATGAGCAGTTCTTC. The V gene is TRBV5-1, the J gene TRBJ2-1; TRBD2 matches 10 bases. With 5 bases clipped from V and 2 bases from J, the junction kept 10 bases outside the gene matches. The CDR3 has 17 residues. CDR1 is SGHRS and CDR2 is YFSETQ in the germline V gene.

This clone showed up just once. V is TRBV15 and J is TRBJ2-3; D unresolved. The CDR3 is 14 amino acids. The V end lost 0 bases, the J end lost 2 bases, and 6 bases lay between the germline ends. Germline V gene lookup returns CDR1 LNHNV and CDR2 YYDKDF (reference sequence). CDR3 in DNA: TGTGCCACCAGCAGAGATGAGCCCACAGATACGCAGTATTTT. Translated: CATSRDEPTDTQYF.

There are a few counts of this clone. The DNA of the CDR3 is TGTGCCAGTAGTACCCCGGGACAGGGAGCAGATACGCAGTATTTT. It translates to CASSTPGQGADTQYF. The chain is built from TRBV19 and TRBJ2-3; 9 bases are a match to TRBD1. The V gene's germline CDR1 is LNHDA and CDR2 SQIVND (reference sequence). V shed 4 bases, J shed 4 bases, and the junction held 6 bases outside the gene matches. This CDR3 contains 15 residues.

This chain connects TRBV5-1 to TRBJ1-3; D gene ambiguous. The V end lost 2 bases, the J end lost 0 bases, and 6 bases lay between the germline ends. This CDR3 has 14 residues. The V gene's germline CDR1 is SGHRS and CDR2 YFSETQ. The DNA of the CDR3 is TGCGCCAGCAGCTTCGAGAGCTCTGGAAACACCATATATTTT. It specifies CASSFESSGNTIYF.

This chain uses TRBV7-6 with TRBJ1-1; 8 bases align to TRBD1. Germline values: CDR1 SGHVS, CDR2 FNYEAQ. This CDR3 is 15 amino acids long. Trimming removed 4 bases from V and 0 bases from J; junction bases left unmatched: 4. The CDR3 sequence is CASSYRTGMNTEAFF. DNA of the CDR3: TGTGCCAGCAGCTATAGGACAGGGATGAACACTGAAGCTTTCTTT. Using reference TRBV7-6 and TRBJ1-1 for the parts outside the CDR3, the full variable domain is GAGVSQSPRYKVTKRGQDVALRCDPISGHVSLYWYRQALGQGPEFLTYFNYEAQQDKSGLPNDRFSAERPEGSISTLTIQRTEQRDSAMYRCASSYRTGMNTEAFFGQGTRLTVV.

CDR3 nucleotide sequence: TGTGCCAGCAGTGGGACACAGGGGGGGATACAGGTTGGTAATCAGCCCCAGCATTTT. Translation: CASSGTQGGIQVGNQPQHF. The chain joins TRBV6-1 to TRBJ1-5; 8 bases fit TRBD1. V lost 4 bases to trimming and J lost 4 bases; unmatched junction nucleotides: 18. CDR1 and CDR2 from the germline V gene are MNHNS and SASEGT. CDR3 length: 19 amino acids.

The chain is built from TRBV6-5 and TRBJ1-6, with D uncertain. This CDR3 is 16 amino acids long. Looked up from germline, CDR1 is MNHEY and CDR2 is SVGAGI. Trimming took off 2 bases at V and 1 base at J, with 9 bases between the two ends. The CDR3 coding sequence is TGTGCCAGCAGTTACGATACGGGTTCCTATAATTCACCCCTCCACTTT. Translated: CASSYDTGSYNSPLHF.